Each of the 2 T cell receptor beta chains below was sequenced from the same sample in a study of radiotherapy plus CTLA-4 blockade in lung cancer. Generated by immunoSEQ multiplex PCR, the TCRdb table keeps only in-frame clones and is missing some. The sample lists about 120,000 clones, just under 90% seen once, with 6.9% in the top ten. The specimen comprised peripheral blood, sampled from a patient treated with radiotherapy plus ipilimumab. The receptors derive from a human donor with non-small cell lung cancer that progressed on radiotherapy plus ipilimumab.

The V gene is TRBV19, the J gene TRBJ2-6; 7 bases are a match to TRBD1. Germline assignment: CDR1 LNHDA and CDR2 SQIVND (reference sequence). The CDR3 is 14 residues long. Trimming at V came to 8 bases and at J to 1 base, leaving 2 bases not matched to a gene. The DNA for the CDR3 is TGTGCCAGTGACAGGGAGTCTGGGGCCAACGTCCTGACTTTC. It encodes CASDRESGANVLTF.

The genes are TRBV19 and TRBJ1-2; possibly TRBD1 for D (5 bases). Germline V CDR1 and CDR2: LNHDA, SQIVND (reference sequence). The CDR3 loop spans 14 amino acids. V was shortened by 3 bases and J by 5 bases, with 13 bases between the two germline ends. The CDR3, as DNA: TGTGCCAGTAGTATGAAAAGGGGATCTTATGGCTACACCTTC. Translation gives CASSMKRGSYGYTF.